The rows below give T cell receptor beta chains drawn from one sample of a study of metastatic and nonmetastatic thyroid tumors. From the PCR reads, TCRdb re-called clones with MiXCR. The sample holds 30,000 to 40,000 clones, over 12% seen once. The material sequenced was blood. The receptors were gathered from a male donor with papillary thyroid cancer or a benign thyroid nodule (not recorded which). Some clones in this sample may be carry-over from other donors' samples. CDR3s include the opening cysteine and the closing phenylalanine or tryptophan. D genes are given only for firm matches. The size field is filled for only some rows; it gives once, few, many or a size class.

size,V,J,D,CDR3,DNA
many,TRBV6-2/TRBV6-3,TRBJ2-7,NA,CASRESGTVGYEQYF,TGTGCCAGCAGGGAATCGGGGACTGTCGGCTACGAGCAGTACTTC
NA,TRBV11-1,TRBJ2-3,NA,CASSSVLVVSTDTQYF,TGTGCCAGCAGCTCAGTGTTGGTGGTGAGCACAGATACGCAGTATTTT
many,TRBV4-3,TRBJ2-1,NA,CASSQDTGREQFF,TGCGCCAGCAGCCAAGATACCGGGCGTGAGCAGTTCTTC
NA,TRBV19,TRBJ2-2,NA,CASSIIRNRSNTGELFF,TGTGCCAGTAGTATAATTCGAAATCGCTCGAACACCGGGGAGCTGTTTTTT
many,TRBV5-1,TRBJ2-3,TRBD2,CASSSPSGGGVEDTQYF,TGCGCCAGCAGCTCACCATCCGGCGGGGGGGTAGAAGATACGCAGTATTTT
many,TRBV30,TRBJ1-6,TRBD1,CAWMGQGHSPLHF,TGTGCCTGGATGGGACAGGGCCATTCACCCCTCCACTTT
many,TRBV5-4,TRBJ1-2,NA,CASSLQGGYTF,TGTGCCAGCAGCTTGCAGGGTGGCTACACCTTC
medium-sized,TRBV6-1,TRBJ1-3,TRBD1,CASSEALGQGNTIYF,TGTGCCAGCAGTGAAGCGCTGGGACAGGGAAACACCATATATTTT
many,TRBV10-2,TRBJ1-1,NA,CASCRDGNTEAFF,TGCGCCAGCTGTCGGGACGGCAACACTGAAGCTTTCTTT
many,TRBV20-1,TRBJ2-7,NA,CSASRGAGEQYF,TGCAGTGCTAGTCGGGGGGCAGGCGAGCAGTACTTC
NA,TRBV4-3,TRBJ1-5,TRBD1,CASSPHDRGSAPQHF,TGCGCCAGCAGCCCACACGACAGGGGGTCTGCGCCCCAGCATTTT
many,TRBV6-2/TRBV6-3,TRBJ1-5,TRBD1,CASQTGLNQPQHF,TGTGCCAGCCAGACAGGGCTGAATCAGCCCCAGCATTTT
many,TRBV19,TRBJ1-1,TRBD1,CASWGTGMNTEAFF,TGTGCCAGTTGGGGGACAGGGATGAACACTGAAGCTTTCTTT
NA,TRBV5-6,TRBJ1-1,NA,CASSFREAEAFF,TGTGCCAGCAGCTTCAGGGAGGCTGAAGCTTTCTTT
NA,TRBV5-4,TRBJ2-5,NA,CASSLQGQETQYF,TGTGCCAGCAGCTTACAGGGCCAAGAGACCCAGTACTTC
many,TRBV11-3,TRBJ2-5,TRBD1,CASRTGGGGETQYF,TGTGCCAGCAGGACAGGGGGCGGGGGGGAGACCCAGTACTTC
many,TRBV7-9,TRBJ1-2,NA,CASSYLLEGTYGYTF,TGTGCCAGCAGCTACCTTCTCGAGGGGACCTATGGCTACACCTTC
many,TRBV5-8,TRBJ2-1,NA,CASSTGQGGSDEQFF,TGTGCCAGCAGCACCGGACAGGGAGGGTCCGATGAGCAGTTCTTC
many,TRBV19,TRBJ2-5,NA,CASSMGGGIETQYF,TGTGCCAGTAGTATGGGTGGCGGGATAGAGACCCAGTACTTC
many,TRBV5-1,TRBJ2-5,NA,CASSLEATQETQYF,TGCGCCAGCAGCTTGGAAGCGACCCAAGAGACCCAGTACTTC
many,TRBV3-1,TRBJ2-2,TRBD2,CASSPIAGVSTGELFF,TGTGCCAGCAGCCCCATAGCGGGCGTAAGCACCGGGGAGCTGTTTTTT
many,TRBV10-3,TRBJ1-3,TRBD1,CAISENRGLYGNTIYF,TGTGCCATCAGTGAAAACAGGGGGCTGTATGGAAACACCATATATTTT
many,TRBV25-1,TRBJ2-7,NA,CASSELGGAMRGEQYF,TGTGCCAGCAGTGAATTAGGGGGGGCGATGAGAGGCGAGCAGTACTTC
NA,TRBV7-8,TRBJ2-2,TRBD2,CASSLRTSGVYDTGELFF,TGTGCCAGCAGCTTACGGACTAGCGGGGTGTACGACACCGGGGAGCTGTTTTTT
many,TRBV20-1,TRBJ1-2,NA,CSARDGGESNYGYTF,TGCAGTGCTAGAGATGGGGGGGAATCAAACTATGGCTACACCTTC
many,TRBV4-1,TRBJ2-7,TRBD1,CASSQVPGGPYEQYF,TGCGCCAGCAGCCAAGTTCCAGGGGGCCCCTACGAGCAGTACTTC
many,TRBV7-6,TRBJ1-5,NA,CASSRNFNQPQHF,TGTGCCAGCAGCCGAAACTTCAATCAGCCCCAGCATTTT
many,TRBV20-1,TRBJ1-2,NA,CSARDPNYGYTF,TGCAGTGCTAGAGACCCTAACTATGGCTACACCTTC
many,TRBV28,TRBJ2-7,NA,CASSFGGREQYF,TGTGCCAGCAGTTTTGGAGGACGCGAGCAGTACTTC
NA,TRBV6-1,TRBJ2-2,TRBD1,CANSSGGNTGELFF,TGTGCCAACAGCTCAGGGGGGAACACCGGGGAGCTGTTTTTT
many,TRBV18,TRBJ1-6,NA,CASSPQDNSPLHF,TGTGCCAGCTCACCACAGGATAATTCACCCCTCCACTTT
many,TRBV12-3/TRBV12-4,TRBJ1-5,TRBD1,CASSQGDYQPQHF,TGTGCCAGCAGCCAGGGGGACTATCAGCCCCAGCATTTT
NA,TRBV9,TRBJ2-7,NA,CASSGSYAGSYEQYF,TGTGCCAGCAGCGGGTCTTACGCGGGCTCCTACGAGCAGTACTTC
few,TRBV6-1,TRBJ2-7,TRBD1,CASTSTGGTGDHEQYF,TGTGCCAGCACCTCCACCGGAGGGACAGGGGACCACGAGCAGTACTTC
few,TRBV27,TRBJ2-6,TRBD1,CASSYYRGHLSGANVLTF,TGTGCCAGCAGTTATTACAGGGGTCATTTATCTGGGGCCAACGTCCTGACTTTC
NA,TRBV20-1,TRBJ1-2,TRBD1,CSASSTGTGGYGYTF,TGCAGTGCTAGTTCGACCGGGACAGGGGGCTATGGCTACACCTTC
many,TRBV20-1,TRBJ1-2,NA,CSARDRHGYTF,TGCAGTGCTAGAGATCGGCATGGCTACACCTTC
many,TRBV11-1,TRBJ1-4,NA,CASRGRQANEKLFF,TGTGCCAGCAGGGGTAGACAGGCTAATGAAAAACTGTTTTTT
many,TRBV9,TRBJ1-3,NA,CASSPLTGNTIYF,TGTGCCAGCAGCCCCCTCACTGGAAACACCATATATTTT
many,TRBV30,TRBJ2-5,NA,CAWSDQVLGETQYF,TGTGCCTGGAGTGATCAAGTGTTGGGAGAGACCCAGTACTTC
many,TRBV6-6,TRBJ1-1,NA,CASSYSILTRMNTEAFF,TGTGCCAGCAGTTACTCGATACTGACCCGGATGAACACTGAAGCTTTCTTT
many,TRBV5-1,TRBJ2-7,NA,CASSLVSAASYEQYF,TGCGCCAGCAGCTTGGTTTCGGCAGCCTCCTACGAGCAGTACTTC
many,TRBV19,TRBJ2-3,TRBD2,CATSPDGAGASDTQYF,TGTGCCACCTCACCCGACGGAGCGGGAGCGTCAGATACGCAGTATTTT
many,TRBV20-1,TRBJ1-2,NA,CSASQGNYGYTF,TGCAGTGCTAGTCAGGGGAACTATGGCTACACCTTC
many,TRBV4-1,TRBJ2-1,NA,CASSQDLHNEQFF,TGCGCCAGCAGCCAAGATCTCCACAATGAGCAGTTCTTC
many,TRBV27,TRBJ1-1,NA,CASSLGQGYLRTEAFF,TGTGCCAGCAGTTTAGGGCAGGGGTATTTGAGGACTGAAGCTTTCTTT
few,TRBV19,TRBJ2-7,NA,CASGGYLYGEQYF,TGTGCCAGTGGGGGGTATTTATATGGCGAGCAGTACTTC